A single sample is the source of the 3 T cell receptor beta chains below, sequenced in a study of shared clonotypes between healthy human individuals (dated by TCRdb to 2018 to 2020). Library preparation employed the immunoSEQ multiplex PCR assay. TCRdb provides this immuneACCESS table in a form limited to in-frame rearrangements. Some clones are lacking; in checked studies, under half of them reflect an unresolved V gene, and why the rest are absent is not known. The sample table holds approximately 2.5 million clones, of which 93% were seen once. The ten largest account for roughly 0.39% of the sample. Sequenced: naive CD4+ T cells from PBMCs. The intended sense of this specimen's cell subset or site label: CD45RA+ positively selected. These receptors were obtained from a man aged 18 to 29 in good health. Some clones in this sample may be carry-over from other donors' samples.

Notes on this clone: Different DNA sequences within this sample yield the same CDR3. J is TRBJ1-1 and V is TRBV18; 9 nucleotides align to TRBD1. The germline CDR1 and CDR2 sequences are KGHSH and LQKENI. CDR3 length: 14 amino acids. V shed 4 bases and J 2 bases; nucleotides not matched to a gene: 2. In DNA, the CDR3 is TGTGCCAGCTCACTACAGGGGGCCAACACTGAAGCTTTCTTT. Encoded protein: CASSLQGANTEAFF. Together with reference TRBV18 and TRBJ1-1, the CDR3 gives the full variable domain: NAGVMQNPRHLVRRRGQEARLRCSPMKGHSHVYWYRQLPEEGLKFMVYLQKENIIDESGMPKERFSAEFPKEGPSILRIQQVVRGDSAAYFCASSLQGANTEAFFGQGTRLTVV.

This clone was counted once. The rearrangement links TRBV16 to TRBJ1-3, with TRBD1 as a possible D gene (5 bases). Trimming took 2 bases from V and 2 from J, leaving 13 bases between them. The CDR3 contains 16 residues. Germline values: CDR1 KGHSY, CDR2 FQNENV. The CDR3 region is CASSQLISGTGNTIYF. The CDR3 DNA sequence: TGTGCCAGCAGCCAACTTATCTCAGGGACTGGAAACACCATATATTTT.

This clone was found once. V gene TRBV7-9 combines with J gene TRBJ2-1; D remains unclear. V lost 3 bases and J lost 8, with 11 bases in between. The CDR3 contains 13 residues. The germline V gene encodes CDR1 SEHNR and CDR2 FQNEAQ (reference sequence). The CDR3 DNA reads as TGTGCCAGCAGCTTCTCCCTGGGTGATGAGCAGTTCTTC. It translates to CASSFSLGDEQFF. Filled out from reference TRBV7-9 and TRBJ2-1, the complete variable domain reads DTGVSQNPRHKITKRGQNVTFRCDPISEHNRLYWYRQTLGQGPEFLTYFQNEAQLEKSRLLSDRFSAERPKGSFSTLEIQRTEQGDSAMYLCASSFSLGDEQFFGPGTRLTVL.